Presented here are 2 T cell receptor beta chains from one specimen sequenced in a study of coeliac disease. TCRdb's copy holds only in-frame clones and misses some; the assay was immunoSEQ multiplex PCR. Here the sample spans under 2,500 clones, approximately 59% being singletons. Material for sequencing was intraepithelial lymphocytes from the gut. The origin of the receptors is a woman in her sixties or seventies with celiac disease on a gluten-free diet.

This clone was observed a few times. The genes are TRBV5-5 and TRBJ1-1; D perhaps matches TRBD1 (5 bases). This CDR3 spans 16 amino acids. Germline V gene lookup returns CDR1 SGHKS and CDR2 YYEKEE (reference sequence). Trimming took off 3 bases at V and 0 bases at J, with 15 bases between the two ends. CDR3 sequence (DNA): TGTGCCAGCAGCTCGGCCCCGGACAAAATGAACACTGAAGCTTTCTTT. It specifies CASSSAPDKMNTEAFF. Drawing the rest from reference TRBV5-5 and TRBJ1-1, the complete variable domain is DAGVTQSPTHLIKTRGQQVTLRCSPISGHKSVSWYQQVLGQGPQFIFQYYEKEERGRGNFPDRFSARQFPNYSSELNVNALLLGDSALYLCASSSAPDKMNTEAFFGQGTRLTVV.

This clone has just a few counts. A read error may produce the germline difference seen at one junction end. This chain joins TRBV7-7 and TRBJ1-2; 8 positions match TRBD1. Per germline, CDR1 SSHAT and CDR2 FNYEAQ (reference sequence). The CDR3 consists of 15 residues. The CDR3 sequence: CASSLSDRAVYGYTF. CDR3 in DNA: TGTGCTAGCAGCTTATCGGACAGGGCGGTTTATGGCTACACCTTC.